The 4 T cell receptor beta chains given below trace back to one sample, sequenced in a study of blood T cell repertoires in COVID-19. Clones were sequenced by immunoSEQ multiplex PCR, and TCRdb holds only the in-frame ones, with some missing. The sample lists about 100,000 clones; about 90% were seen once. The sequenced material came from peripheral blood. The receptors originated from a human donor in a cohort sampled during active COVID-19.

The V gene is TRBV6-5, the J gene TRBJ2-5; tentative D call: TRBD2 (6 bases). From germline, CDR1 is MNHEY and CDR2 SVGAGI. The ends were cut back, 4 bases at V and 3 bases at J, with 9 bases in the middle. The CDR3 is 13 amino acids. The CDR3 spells CASSFSGEETQYF. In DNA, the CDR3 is TGTGCCAGCAGTTTTTCGGGGGAAGAGACCCAGTACTTC.

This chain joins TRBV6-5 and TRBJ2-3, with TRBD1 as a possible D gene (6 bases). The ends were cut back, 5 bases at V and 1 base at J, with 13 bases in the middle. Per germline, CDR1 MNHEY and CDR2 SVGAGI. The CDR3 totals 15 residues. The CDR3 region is CASSLNRARTDTQYF. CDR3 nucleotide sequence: TGTGCCAGCAGTCTTAACAGGGCCCGCACAGATACGCAGTATTTT.

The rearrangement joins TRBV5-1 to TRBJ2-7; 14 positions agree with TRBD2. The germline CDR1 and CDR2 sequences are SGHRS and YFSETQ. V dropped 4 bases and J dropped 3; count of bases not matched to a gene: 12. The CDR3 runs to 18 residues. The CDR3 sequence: CASSSVPTSGRANYEQYF. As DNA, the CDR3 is TGCGCCAGCAGCAGCGTACCGACTAGCGGGAGGGCGAACTACGAGCAGTACTTC. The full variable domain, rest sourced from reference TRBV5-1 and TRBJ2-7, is KAGVTQTPRYLIKTRGQQVTLSCSPISGHRSVSWYQQTPGQGLQFLFEYFSETQRNKGNFPGRFSGRQFSNSRSEMNVSTLELGDSALYLCASSSVPTSGRANYEQYFGPGTRLTVT.

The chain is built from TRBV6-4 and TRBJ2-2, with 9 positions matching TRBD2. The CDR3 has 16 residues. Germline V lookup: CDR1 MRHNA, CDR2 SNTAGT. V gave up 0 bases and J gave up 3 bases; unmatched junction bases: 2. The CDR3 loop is CASSDSREGDTGELFF. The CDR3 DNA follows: TGTGCCAGCAGTGACTCGCGGGAGGGTGACACCGGGGAGCTGTTTTTT.